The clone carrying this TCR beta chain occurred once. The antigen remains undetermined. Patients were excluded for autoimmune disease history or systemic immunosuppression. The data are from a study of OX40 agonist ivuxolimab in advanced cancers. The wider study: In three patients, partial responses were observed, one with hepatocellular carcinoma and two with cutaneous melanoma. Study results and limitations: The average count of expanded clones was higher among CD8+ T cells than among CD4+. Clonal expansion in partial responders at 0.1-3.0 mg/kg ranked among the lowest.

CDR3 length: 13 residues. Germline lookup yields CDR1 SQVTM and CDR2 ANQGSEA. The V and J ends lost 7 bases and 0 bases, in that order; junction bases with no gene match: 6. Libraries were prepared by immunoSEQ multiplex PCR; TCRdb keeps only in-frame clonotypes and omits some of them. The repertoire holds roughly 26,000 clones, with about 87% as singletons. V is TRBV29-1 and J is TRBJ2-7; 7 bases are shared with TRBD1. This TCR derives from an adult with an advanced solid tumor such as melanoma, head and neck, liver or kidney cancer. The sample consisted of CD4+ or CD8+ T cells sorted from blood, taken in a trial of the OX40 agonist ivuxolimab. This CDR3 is CSASDRVSYEQYF. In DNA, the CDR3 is TGCAGCGCCTCCGACAGGGTCTCCTACGAGCAGTACTTC.